Listed here are 18 T cell receptor beta chains from one sample, sequenced in a study. One entry per CDR3 protein results from TCRdb running MiXCR on the RT-PCR reads. There are about 680,000 distinct CDR3 sequences in the sample; approximately 15% occur only once, and 3.6% lies in the top ten. The sequencing sample was made of memory CD4+ T cells from blood. The receptors were gathered from a female donor in good health, serving as a healthy control.

J is TRBJ1-6 and V is TRBV4-3; 8 bases agree with TRBD1. V dropped 1 base and J dropped 7; count of bases not matched to a gene: 6. CDR3 length equals 16 residues. The V gene's germline CDR1 is LGHNA and CDR2 YSLEER. CDR3 residues: CASSQADRGGNSPLHF. Here the CDR3 DNA reads TGCGCCAGCAGCCAAGCCGACAGGGGTGGCAATTCACCCCTCCACTTT.

The gene calls are TRBV7-3 and TRBJ2-3, with 14 bases identical to TRBD2. Germline-derived CDR1 and CDR2 are SGHTA and FQGTGA. The CDR3 consists of 17 residues. The V gene end was trimmed by 3 bases and the J gene end by 6 bases; junction bases not matched to a gene: 8. CDR3 DNA sequence: TGTGCCAGCAGCTTGACCGGGACTAGCGGGAGTGGGGATACGCAGTATTTT. The encoded protein is CASSLTGTSGSGDTQYF. Complete variable domain (other parts from reference TRBV7-3 and TRBJ2-3): GAGVSQTPSNKVTEKGKYVELRCDPISGHTALYWYRQSLGQGPEFLIYFQGTGAADDSGLPNDRFFAVRPEGSVSTLKIQRTERGDSAVYLCASSLTGTSGSGDTQYFGPGTRLTVL.

The chain links TRBV5-1 to TRBJ2-7; TRBD2 is a possible D gene (6 bases). The CDR3 covers 15 residues. Germline CDR1 reads SGHRS; CDR2 reads YFSETQ. The V and J ends lost 5 bases and 3 bases respectively, with 18 bases between them. CDR3 sequence (DNA): TGCGCCAGCAGTAGAACCGGGACTGGATACTACGAGCAGTACTTC. Translation gives CASSRTGTGYYEQYF.

The rearrangement links TRBV27 to TRBJ2-2, with D hard to call. The CDR3 spans 14 residues. Germline CDR1 is MNHEY and CDR2 is SMNVEV (reference sequence). The ends were cut back, 5 bases at V and 1 base at J, with 8 bases in the middle. The CDR3 DNA follows: TGTGCCAGCAGTCATGCACAGAACACCGGGGAGCTGTTTTTT. It yields the protein CASSHAQNTGELFF.

This clonotype has a count of ten or more. This chain links TRBV29-1 with TRBJ2-7; 7 nucleotides match TRBD1. Germline CDR1 SQVTM, CDR2 ANQGSEA. The CDR3 is 12 amino acids. The junction had 0 bases not matched to a gene; V was cut back by 4 bases and J by 0 bases. CDR3 sequence: CSVGDSSYEQYF. DNA for the CDR3: TGCAGCGTTGGGGACAGCTCCTACGAGCAGTACTTC.

This clonotype was picked up a small number of times. The rearrangement links TRBV29-1 to TRBJ1-1; D possibly corresponds to TRBD1 (6 bases). V lost 7 bases, J lost 0 bases, and 15 bases lay in between. CDR1 and CDR2 (germline): SQVTM, ANQGSEA. The CDR3 covers 14 residues. The CDR3, as DNA: TGCAGCGCTGACAGGCGCCCAGTGAACACTGAAGCTTTCTTT. Protein sequence: CSADRRPVNTEAFF. The full variable domain, completed using reference TRBV29-1 and TRBJ1-1, is SAVISQKPSRDICQRGTSLTIQCQVDSQVTMMFWYRQQPGQSLTLIATANQGSEATYESGFVIDKFPISRPNLTFSTLTVSNMSPEDSSIYLCSADRRPVNTEAFFGQGTRLTVV.

V gene TRBV6-6 combines with J gene TRBJ1-5; D is ambiguous. Trimming pared 5 bases from V and 7 bases from J, leaving 12 bases between. Germline-derived CDR1 and CDR2 are MNHNY and SVGAGI (reference sequence). The CDR3 runs 13 residues. The CDR3 nucleotides read TGTGCCAGCAGTCCCGAGACCATCCAGCCCCAGCATTTT. Translating it yields CASSPETIQPQHF.

This chain links TRBV7-9 with TRBJ1-1; D remains ambiguous. The CDR3 spans 14 residues. V dropped 4 bases and J dropped 1 base, with 10 bases sitting between them. Germline V gene lookup returns CDR1 SEHNR and CDR2 FQNEAQ (reference sequence). Written as DNA, the CDR3 is TGTGCCAGCAGCTCATTCGAGGAGAACACTGAAGCTTTCTTT. It is translated as CASSSFEENTEAFF. Filled out from reference TRBV7-9 and TRBJ1-1, the complete variable domain reads DTGVSQNPRHKITKRGQNVTFRCDPISEHNRLYWYRQTLGQGPEFLTYFQNEAQLEKSRLLSDRFSAERPKGSFSTLEIQRTEQGDSAMYLCASSSFEENTEAFFGQGTRLTVV.

This clonotype was seen a few times. J is TRBJ1-2 and V is TRBV20-1; TRBD1 matches at 7 bases. The CDR3 sequence is 15 residues long. Trimming removed 5 bases from V and 1 base from J; junction bases left unmatched: 10. Germline loops: CDR1 DFQATT, CDR2 SNEGSKA (reference sequence). The CDR3 region is CSAFFLWDSNYGYTF. For the CDR3, the DNA is TGCAGTGCTTTTTTTTTATGGGACAGTAACTATGGCTACACCTTC.

There are many counts of this clonotype. This chain uses TRBV20-1 with TRBJ2-3; D might be TRBD1 or TRBD2, each matching 6 bases. The germline V gene encodes CDR1 DFQATT and CDR2 SNEGSKA (reference sequence). The CDR3 spans 13 residues. V gave up 5 bases and J gave up 2 bases, with 11 bases separating them. CDR3 bases: TGCAGTGCTCGGGGGCCGAACACAGATACGCAGTATTTT. Translating it yields CSARGPNTDTQYF.

CDR3 in amino acids: CSAIPLRTSGGTSSYNEQFF. CDR3 DNA: TGCAGTGCTATACCCCTCCGGACTAGCGGGGGGACCAGCTCCTACAATGAGCAGTTCTTC. The chain recombines TRBV20-1 with TRBJ2-1; TRBD2 agrees at 14 bases. After removal of 4 bases from V and 0 bases from J, the junction contained 14 bases not matched to a gene. The CDR3 covers 20 residues. Germline CDR1 and CDR2: DFQATT and SNEGSKA (reference sequence).

The chain's CDR3 is CASSQGRLTEAFF. The CDR3 bases are TGTGCCAGCAGCCAGGGACGGCTAACTGAAGCTTTCTTT. The V and J genes are TRBV9 and TRBJ1-1, with D possibly TRBD1 on 5 matching bases. V lost 4 bases, J lost 5 bases, and 12 bases lay in between. Germline CDR1 reads SGDLS; CDR2 reads YYNGEE. The CDR3 is made up of 13 amino acids. Looking up the rest from reference TRBV9 and TRBJ1-1 gives the full variable domain: DSGVTQTPKHLITATGQRVTLRCSPRSGDLSVYWYQQSLDQGLQFLIQYYNGEERAKGNILERFSAQQFPDLHSELNLSSLELGDSALYFCASSQGRLTEAFFGQGTRLTVV.

In this sample, this clonotype turned up many times. This sequence joins TRBV7-2 and TRBJ2-5, with 8 bases that match TRBD1. This CDR3 region has 13 residues. Germline trimming cut 5 bases from V and 7 bases from J; bases unmatched to any gene: 6. Germline CDR1 and CDR2: SGHTA and FQGNSA. CDR3 bases: TGTGCCAGCAGCCCCGGACAGGGTTGGACCCAGTACTTC. Protein product: CASSPGQGWTQYF.

Notes on this clonotype: One junction end disagrees with the germline gene, perhaps due to a read error. The chain has TRBV7-2 and TRBJ2-5; a possible D gene is TRBD2 (5 bases). There are 13 residues in the CDR3. Germline loops: CDR1 SGHTA, CDR2 FQGNSA. The DNA for the CDR3 is TGTGCCAGCAGCTTCAGCGGCCAAAAGACCCAGTACTTC. It specifies CASSFSGQKTQYF.

This clonotype was observed many times. The V gene is TRBV29-1, the J gene TRBJ2-1; D unresolved. There are 11 residues in the CDR3. The germline V and J ends were trimmed by 4 bases and 4 bases, with 5 bases remaining between them. Germline V CDR1 and CDR2: SQVTM, ANQGSEA. In DNA form, the CDR3 reads TGCAGCGTTGGGAGATACAATGAGCAGTTCTTC. Translated: CSVGRYNEQFF.

This clonotype was recorded a few times. The chain couples TRBV29-1 to TRBJ2-5, with 9 nucleotides matching TRBD2. There are 14 residues in the CDR3. The V gene's germline CDR1 is SQVTM and CDR2 ANQGSEA. Trimming cost V 4 bases and J 5 bases; bases outside gene matches: 8. The CDR3 DNA sequence: TGCAGCGTTGGTGGTGCGGGAGGGCGGGAGACCCAGTACTTC. Translated, it gives CSVGGAGGRETQYF.

The V and J genes are TRBV12-2 and TRBJ2-7; the table's D call of TRBD1 was not tested on the DNA. TRBV12-2 is flagged as a pseudogene. The CDR3 has 15 amino acids. CDR3 residues: CASRSRQAYPYEQYF. The CDR3 DNA follows: TGTGCAAGTCGCTCAAGACAGGCGTACCCCTACGAGCAGTACTTC.

The rearrangement joins TRBV7-2 to TRBJ2-5; the D gene could be TRBD1 or TRBD2 (7 bases each). Trimming took off 6 bases at V and 4 bases at J, with 21 bases between the two ends. Germline loops: CDR1 SGHTA, CDR2 FQGNSA. The CDR3 sequence is 16 residues long. The CDR3 protein is CASRRTPAGDRETQYF. The CDR3 DNA sequence: TGTGCCAGCAGACGAACTCCCGCGGGGGACAGAGAGACCCAGTACTTC.